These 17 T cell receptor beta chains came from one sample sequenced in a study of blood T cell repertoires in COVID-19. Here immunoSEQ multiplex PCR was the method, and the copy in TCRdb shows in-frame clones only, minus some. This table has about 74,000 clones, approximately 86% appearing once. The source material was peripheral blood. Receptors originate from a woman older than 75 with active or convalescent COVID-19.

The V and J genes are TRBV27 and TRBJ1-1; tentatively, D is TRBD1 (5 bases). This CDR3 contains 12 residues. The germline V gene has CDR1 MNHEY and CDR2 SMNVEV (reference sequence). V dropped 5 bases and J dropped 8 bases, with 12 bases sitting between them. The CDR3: CASSPGGSEAFF. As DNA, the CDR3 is TGTGCCAGCAGTCCCGGGGGGTCGGAAGCTTTCTTT.

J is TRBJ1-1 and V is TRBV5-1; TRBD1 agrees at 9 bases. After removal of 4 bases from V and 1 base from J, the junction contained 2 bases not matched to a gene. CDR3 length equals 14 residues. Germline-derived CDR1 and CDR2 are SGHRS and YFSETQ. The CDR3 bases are TGCGCCAGCAGCGAACAGGGGGCGAACACTGAAGCTTTCTTT. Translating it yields CASSEQGANTEAFF. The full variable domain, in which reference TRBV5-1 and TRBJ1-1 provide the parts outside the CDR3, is KAGVTQTPRYLIKTRGQQVTLSCSPISGHRSVSWYQQTPGQGLQFLFEYFSETQRNKGNFPGRFSGRQFSNSRSEMNVSTLELGDSALYLCASSEQGANTEAFFGQGTRLTVV.

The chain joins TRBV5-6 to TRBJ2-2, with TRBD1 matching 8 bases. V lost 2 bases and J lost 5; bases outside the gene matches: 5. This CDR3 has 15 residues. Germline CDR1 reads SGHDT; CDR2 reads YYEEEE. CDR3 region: CASSFDRGLTGELFF. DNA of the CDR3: TGTGCCAGCAGCTTCGACAGGGGACTGACCGGGGAGCTGTTTTTT.

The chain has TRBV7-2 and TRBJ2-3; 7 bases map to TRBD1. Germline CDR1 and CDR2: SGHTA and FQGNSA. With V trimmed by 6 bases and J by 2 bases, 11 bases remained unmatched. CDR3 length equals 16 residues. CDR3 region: CASSRQGSGTTDTQYF. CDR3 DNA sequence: TGTGCCAGCAGTCGACAGGGATCGGGAACCACAGATACGCAGTATTTT. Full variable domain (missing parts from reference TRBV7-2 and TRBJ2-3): GAGVSQSPSNKVTEKGKDVELRCDPISGHTALYWYRQSLGQGLEFLIYFQGNSAPDKSGLPSDRFSAERTGGSVSTLTIQRTQQEDSAVYLCASSRQGSGTTDTQYFGPGTRLTVL.

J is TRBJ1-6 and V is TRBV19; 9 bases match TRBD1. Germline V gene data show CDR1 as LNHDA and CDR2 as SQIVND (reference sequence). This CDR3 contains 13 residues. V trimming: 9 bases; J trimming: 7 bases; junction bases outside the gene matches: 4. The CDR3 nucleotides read TGTGCCAGCATGGGACAGGGAAATTCACCCCTCCACTTT. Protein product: CASMGQGNSPLHF. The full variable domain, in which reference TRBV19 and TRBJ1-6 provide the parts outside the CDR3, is DGGITQSPKYLFRKEGQNVTLSCEQNLNHDAMYWYRQDPGQGLRLIYYSQIVNDFQKGDIAEGYSVSREKKESFPLTVTSAQKNPTAFYLCASMGQGNSPLHFGNGTRLTVT.

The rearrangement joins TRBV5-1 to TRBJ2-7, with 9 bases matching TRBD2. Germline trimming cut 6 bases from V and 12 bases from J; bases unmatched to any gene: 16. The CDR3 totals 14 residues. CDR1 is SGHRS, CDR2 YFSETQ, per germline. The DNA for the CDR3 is TGCGCCAGCACCCCGTTTGAGAGCGGGGGGCCCTCGTACTTC. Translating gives CASTPFESGGPSYF.

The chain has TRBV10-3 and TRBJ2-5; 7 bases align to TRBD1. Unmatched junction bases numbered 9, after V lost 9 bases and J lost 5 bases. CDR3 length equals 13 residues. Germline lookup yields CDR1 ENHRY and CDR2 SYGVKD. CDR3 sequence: CAISDRPGETQYF. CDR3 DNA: TGTGCCATTTCGGACAGGCCGGGGGAGACCCAGTACTTC.

In nucleotides, the CDR3 is TGTGCCAGCAGGCGGGAGTCTGTCGGGGAGCTGTTTTTT. Its protein product is CASRRESVGELFF. The chain has TRBV3-1 (or the pseudogene TRBV3-2) and TRBJ2-2, with TRBD2 matching over 7 bases. V shed 6 bases and J 7 bases; nucleotides not matched to a gene: 5. Per germline, CDR1 LGHDT and CDR2 YNNKEL (reference sequence). The CDR3 spans 13 residues.

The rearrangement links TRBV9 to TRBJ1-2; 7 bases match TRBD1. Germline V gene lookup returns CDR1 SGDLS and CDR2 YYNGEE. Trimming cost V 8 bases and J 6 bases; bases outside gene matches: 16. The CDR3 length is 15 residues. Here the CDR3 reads CASGLERQGTHGYTF. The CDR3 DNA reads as TGTGCCAGTGGGTTGGAGAGACAGGGAACGCATGGCTACACCTTC. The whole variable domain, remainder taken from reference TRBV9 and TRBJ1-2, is DSGVTQTPKHLITATGQRVTLRCSPRSGDLSVYWYQQSLDQGLQFLIQYYNGEERAKGNILERFSAQQFPDLHSELNLSSLELGDSALYFCASGLERQGTHGYTFGSGTRLTVV.

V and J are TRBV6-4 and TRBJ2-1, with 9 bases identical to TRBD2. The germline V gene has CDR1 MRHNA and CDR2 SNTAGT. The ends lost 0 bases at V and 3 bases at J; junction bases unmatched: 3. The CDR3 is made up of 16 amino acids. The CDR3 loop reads CASSDSGTSFYNEQFF. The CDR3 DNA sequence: TGTGCCAGCAGTGACTCCGGGACTAGCTTCTACAATGAGCAGTTCTTC.

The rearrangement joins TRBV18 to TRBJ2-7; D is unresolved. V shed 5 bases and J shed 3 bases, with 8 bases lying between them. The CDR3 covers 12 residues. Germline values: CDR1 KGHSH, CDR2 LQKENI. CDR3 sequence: CASSMAGYEQYF. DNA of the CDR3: TGTGCCAGCTCAATGGCTGGCTACGAGCAGTACTTC. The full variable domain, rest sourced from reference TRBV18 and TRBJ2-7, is NAGVMQNPRHLVRRRGQEARLRCSPMKGHSHVYWYRQLPEEGLKFMVYLQKENIIDESGMPKERFSAEFPKEGPSILRIQQVVRGDSAAYFCASSMAGYEQYFGPGTRLTVT.

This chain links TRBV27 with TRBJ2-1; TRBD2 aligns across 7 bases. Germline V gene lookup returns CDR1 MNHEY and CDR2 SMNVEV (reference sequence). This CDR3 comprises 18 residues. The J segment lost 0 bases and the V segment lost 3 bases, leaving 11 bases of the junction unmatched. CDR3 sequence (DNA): TGTGCCAGCAGTTTGCAACCCCCAGGGAGGGGCTCCTACAATGAGCAGTTCTTC. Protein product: CASSLQPPGRGSYNEQFF.

The CDR3 reads CASSLAAGLTDTQYF. The CDR3 DNA reads as TGCGCCAGCAGCTTGGCGGCGGGCCTCACAGATACGCAGTATTTT. The rearrangement uses TRBV5-1 and TRBJ2-3; D may be TRBD2 (5 bases). Trimming shortened V by 0 bases and J by 2 bases, and 10 bases separated the two germline ends. Per germline, CDR1 SGHRS and CDR2 YFSETQ. The CDR3 length is 15 residues.

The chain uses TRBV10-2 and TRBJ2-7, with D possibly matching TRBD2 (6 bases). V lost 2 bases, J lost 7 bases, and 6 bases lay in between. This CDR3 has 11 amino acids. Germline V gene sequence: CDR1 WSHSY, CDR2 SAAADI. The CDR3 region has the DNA TGCGCCAGCAGTGAGGGGAGGGAGCAGTACTTC. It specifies CASSEGREQYF.

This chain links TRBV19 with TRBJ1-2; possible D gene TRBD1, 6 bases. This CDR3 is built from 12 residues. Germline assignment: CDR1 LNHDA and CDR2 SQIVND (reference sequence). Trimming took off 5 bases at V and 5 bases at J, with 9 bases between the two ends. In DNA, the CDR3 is TGTGCCAGTAGTGTCGGACAGTATGGCTACACCTTC. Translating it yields CASSVGQYGYTF.

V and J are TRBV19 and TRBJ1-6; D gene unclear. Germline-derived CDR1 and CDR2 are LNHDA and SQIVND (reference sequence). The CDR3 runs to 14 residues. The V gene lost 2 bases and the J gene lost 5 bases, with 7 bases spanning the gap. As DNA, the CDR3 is TGTGCCAGTAGTATAAACGGGAATAATTCACCCCTCCACTTT. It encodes CASSINGNNSPLHF.

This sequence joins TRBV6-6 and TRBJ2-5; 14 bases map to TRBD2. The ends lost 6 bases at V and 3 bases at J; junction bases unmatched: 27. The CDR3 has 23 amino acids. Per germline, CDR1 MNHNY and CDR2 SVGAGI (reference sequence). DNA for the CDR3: TGTGCCAGCAGCTCCGGGACAGGGGGGACTAGCGGGAGATATAGAATAAAAGAAGAGACCCAGTACTTC. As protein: CASSSGTGGTSGRYRIKEETQYF.